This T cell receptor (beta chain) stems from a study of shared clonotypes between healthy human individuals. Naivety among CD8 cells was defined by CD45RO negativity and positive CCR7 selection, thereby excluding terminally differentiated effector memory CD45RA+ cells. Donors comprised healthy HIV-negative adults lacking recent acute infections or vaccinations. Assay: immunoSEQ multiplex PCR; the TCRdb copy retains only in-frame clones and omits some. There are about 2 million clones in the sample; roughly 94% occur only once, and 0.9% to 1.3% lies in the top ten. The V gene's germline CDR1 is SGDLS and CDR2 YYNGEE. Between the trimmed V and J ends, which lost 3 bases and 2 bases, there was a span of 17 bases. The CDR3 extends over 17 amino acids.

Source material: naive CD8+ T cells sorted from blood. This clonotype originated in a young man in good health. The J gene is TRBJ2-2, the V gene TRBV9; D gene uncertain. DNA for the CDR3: TGTGCCAGCAGCGAGGGTTCCTGGGCGGCTAACACCGGGGAGCTGTTTTTT. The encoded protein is CASSEGSWAANTGELFF.